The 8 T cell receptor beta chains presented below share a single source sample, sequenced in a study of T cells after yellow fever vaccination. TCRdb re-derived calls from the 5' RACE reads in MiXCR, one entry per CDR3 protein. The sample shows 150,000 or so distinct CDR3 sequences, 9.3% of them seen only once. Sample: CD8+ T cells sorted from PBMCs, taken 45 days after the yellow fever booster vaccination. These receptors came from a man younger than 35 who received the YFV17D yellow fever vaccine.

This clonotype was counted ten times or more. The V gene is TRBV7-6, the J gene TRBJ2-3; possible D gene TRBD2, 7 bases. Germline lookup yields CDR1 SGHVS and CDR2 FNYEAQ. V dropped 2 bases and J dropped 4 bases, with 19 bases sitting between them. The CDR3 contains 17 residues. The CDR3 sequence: CASSLLQAGASADTQYF. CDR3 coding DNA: TGTGCCAGCAGCTTACTACAGGCGGGGGCTAGTGCAGATACGCAGTATTTT.

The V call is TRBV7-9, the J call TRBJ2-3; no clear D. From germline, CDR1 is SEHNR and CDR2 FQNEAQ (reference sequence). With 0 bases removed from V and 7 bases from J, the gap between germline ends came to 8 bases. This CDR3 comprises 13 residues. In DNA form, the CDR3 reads TGTGCCAGCAGCTTAGCGGCAGAGAATACGCAGTATTTT. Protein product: CASSLAAENTQYF.

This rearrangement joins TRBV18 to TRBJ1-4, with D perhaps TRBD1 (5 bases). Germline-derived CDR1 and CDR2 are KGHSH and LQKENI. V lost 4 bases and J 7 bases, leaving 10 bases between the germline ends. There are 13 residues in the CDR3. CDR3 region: CASSQGPGEKLFF. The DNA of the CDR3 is TGTGCCAGCTCACAGGGACCGGGTGAAAAACTGTTTTTT. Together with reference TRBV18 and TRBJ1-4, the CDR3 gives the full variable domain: NAGVMQNPRHLVRRRGQEARLRCSPMKGHSHVYWYRQLPEEGLKFMVYLQKENIIDESGMPKERFSAEFPKEGPSILRIQQVVRGDSAAYFCASSQGPGEKLFFGSGTQLSVL.

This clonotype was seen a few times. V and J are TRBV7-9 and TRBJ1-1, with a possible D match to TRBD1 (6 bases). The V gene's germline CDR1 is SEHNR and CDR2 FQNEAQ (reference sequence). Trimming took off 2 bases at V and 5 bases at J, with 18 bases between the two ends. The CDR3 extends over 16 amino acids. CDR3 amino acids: CASSLSPTLQGTEAFF. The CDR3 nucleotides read TGTGCCAGCAGCTTATCTCCGACACTCCAGGGGACTGAAGCTTTCTTT.

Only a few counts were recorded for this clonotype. The CDR3 is CSARDTQAYGYTF. Written as DNA, the CDR3 is TGCAGTGCTAGAGATACCCAGGCCTATGGCTACACCTTC. The chain links TRBV20-1 to TRBJ1-2; D ambiguous. CDR3 length equals 13 residues. Trimming pared 0 bases from V and 4 bases from J, leaving 9 bases between. Germline values: CDR1 DFQATT, CDR2 SNEGSKA (reference sequence).

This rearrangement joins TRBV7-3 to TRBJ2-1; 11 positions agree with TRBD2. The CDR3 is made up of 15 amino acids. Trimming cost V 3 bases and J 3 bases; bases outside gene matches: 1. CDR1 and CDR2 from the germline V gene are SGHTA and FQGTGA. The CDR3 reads CASSLGLAVYNEQFF. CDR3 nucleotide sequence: TGTGCCAGCAGCTTGGGACTAGCGGTCTACAATGAGCAGTTCTTC.

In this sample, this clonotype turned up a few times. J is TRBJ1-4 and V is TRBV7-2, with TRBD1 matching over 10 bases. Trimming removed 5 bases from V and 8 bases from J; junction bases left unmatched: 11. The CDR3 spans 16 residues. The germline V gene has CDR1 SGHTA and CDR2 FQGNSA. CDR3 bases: TGTGCCAGCAGCGTAAGACAGGGGGCGATTTTAGAAAAACTGTTTTTT. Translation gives CASSVRQGAILEKLFF.

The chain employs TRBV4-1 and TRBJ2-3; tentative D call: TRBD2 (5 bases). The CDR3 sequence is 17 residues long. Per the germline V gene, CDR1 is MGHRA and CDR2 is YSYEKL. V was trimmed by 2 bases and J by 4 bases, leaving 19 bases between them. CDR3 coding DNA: TGCGCCAGCAGCCAAAACCCCCGGAGGCCAGTGCCAGATACGCAGTATTTT. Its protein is CASSQNPRRPVPDTQYF.